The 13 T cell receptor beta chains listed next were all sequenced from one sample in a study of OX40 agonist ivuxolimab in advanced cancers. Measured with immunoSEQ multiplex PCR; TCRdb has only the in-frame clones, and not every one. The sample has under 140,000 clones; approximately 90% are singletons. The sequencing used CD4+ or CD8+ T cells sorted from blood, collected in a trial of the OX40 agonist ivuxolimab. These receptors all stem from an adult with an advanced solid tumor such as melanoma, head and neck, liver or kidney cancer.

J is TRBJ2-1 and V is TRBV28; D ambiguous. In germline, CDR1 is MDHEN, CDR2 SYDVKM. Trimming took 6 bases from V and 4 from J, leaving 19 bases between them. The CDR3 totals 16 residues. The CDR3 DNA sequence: TGTGCCAGCAGCCCACAAGGGTGGGGTCCGTACAATGAGCAGTTCTTC. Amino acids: CASSPQGWGPYNEQFF.

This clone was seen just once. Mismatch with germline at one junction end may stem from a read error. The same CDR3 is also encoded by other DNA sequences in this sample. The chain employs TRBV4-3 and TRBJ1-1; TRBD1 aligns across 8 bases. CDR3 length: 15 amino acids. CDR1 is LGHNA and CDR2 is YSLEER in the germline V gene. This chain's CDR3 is CASSQDDRGGTEAFF. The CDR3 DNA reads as TGCGCCAGTAGCCAAGACGACAGGGGCGGCACTGAAGCTTTCTTT.

The CDR3 DNA sequence: TGTGCCAGCAGCTTGAGGACAGGGACCGAAGCTTTCTTT. Protein product: CASSLRTGTEAFF. The rearrangement links TRBV5-6 to TRBJ1-1; 8 bases align to TRBD1. The CDR3 spans 13 residues. V dropped 1 base and J dropped 8; count of bases not matched to a gene: 4. Per germline, CDR1 SGHDT and CDR2 YYEEEE.

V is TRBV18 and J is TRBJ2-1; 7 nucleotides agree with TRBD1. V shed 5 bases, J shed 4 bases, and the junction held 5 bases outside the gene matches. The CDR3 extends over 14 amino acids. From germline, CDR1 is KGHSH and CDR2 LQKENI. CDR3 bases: TGTGCCAGCTCAAGTGGGACAGATTACAATGAGCAGTTCTTC. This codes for CASSSGTDYNEQFF. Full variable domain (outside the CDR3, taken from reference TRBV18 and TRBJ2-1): NAGVMQNPRHLVRRRGQEARLRCSPMKGHSHVYWYRQLPEEGLKFMVYLQKENIIDESGMPKERFSAEFPKEGPSILRIQQVVRGDSAAYFCASSSGTDYNEQFFGPGTRLTVL.

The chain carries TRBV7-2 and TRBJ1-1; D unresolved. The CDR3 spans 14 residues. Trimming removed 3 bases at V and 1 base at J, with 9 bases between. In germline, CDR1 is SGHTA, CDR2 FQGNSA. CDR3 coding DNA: TGTGCCAGCAGCTTTCTCACCGAGAACACTGAAGCTTTCTTT. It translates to CASSFLTENTEAFF.

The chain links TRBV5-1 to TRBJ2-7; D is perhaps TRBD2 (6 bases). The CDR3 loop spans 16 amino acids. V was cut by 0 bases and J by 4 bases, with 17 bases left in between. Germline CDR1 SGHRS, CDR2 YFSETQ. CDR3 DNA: TGCGCCAGCAGCTTGGCGGGCCGCGGGAACTTTTACGAGCAGTACTTC. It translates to CASSLAGRGNFYEQYF.

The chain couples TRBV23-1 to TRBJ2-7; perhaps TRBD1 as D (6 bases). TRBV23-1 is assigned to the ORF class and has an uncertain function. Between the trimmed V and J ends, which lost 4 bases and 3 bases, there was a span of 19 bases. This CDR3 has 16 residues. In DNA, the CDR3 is TGCGCCAGCAGTCCCATAAACGCAGGGGAAATCTACGAGCAGTACTTC. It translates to CASSPINAGEIYEQYF.

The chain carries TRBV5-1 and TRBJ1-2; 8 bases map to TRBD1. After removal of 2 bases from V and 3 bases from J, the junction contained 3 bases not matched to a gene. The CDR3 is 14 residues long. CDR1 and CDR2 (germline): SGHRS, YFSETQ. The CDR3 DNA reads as TGCGCCAGCAGCTTAGGACAGGGAGACTATGGCTACACCTTC. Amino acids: CASSLGQGDYGYTF.

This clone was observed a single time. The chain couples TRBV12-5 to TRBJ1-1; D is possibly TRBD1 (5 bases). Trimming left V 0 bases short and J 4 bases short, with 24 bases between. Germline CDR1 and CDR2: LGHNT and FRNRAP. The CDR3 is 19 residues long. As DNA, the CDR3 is TGTGCTAGTGGTTTGGTCGGAAACAGGCATATCCAGATGAGCACTGAAGCTTTCTTT. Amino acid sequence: CASGLVGNRHIQMSTEAFF.

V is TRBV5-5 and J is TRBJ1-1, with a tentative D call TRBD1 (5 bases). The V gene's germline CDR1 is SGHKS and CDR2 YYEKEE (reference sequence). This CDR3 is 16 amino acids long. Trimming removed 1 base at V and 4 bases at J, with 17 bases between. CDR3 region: CASSLRVQGAVTEAFF. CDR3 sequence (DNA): TGTGCCAGCAGCTTGAGGGTCCAGGGAGCAGTCACTGAAGCTTTCTTT. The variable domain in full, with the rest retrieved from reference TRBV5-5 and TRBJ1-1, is DAGVTQSPTHLIKTRGQQVTLRCSPISGHKSVSWYQQVLGQGPQFIFQYYEKEERGRGNFPDRFSARQFPNYSSELNVNALLLGDSALYLCASSLRVQGAVTEAFFGQGTRLTVV.

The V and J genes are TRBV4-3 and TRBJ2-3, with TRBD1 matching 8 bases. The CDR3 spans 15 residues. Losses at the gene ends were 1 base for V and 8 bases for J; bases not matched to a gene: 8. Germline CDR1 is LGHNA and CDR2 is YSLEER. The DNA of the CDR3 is TGCGCCAGCAGCCAAGTTCGGGCAGGGGGCGGTACGCAGTATTTT. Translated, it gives CASSQVRAGGGTQYF.

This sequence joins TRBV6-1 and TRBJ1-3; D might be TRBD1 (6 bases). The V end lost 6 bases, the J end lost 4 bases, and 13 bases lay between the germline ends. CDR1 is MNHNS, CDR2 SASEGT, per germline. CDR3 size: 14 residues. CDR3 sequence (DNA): TGTGCCAGCAGCCCCGGGACACGAGGAAACACCATATATTTT. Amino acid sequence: CASSPGTRGNTIYF.

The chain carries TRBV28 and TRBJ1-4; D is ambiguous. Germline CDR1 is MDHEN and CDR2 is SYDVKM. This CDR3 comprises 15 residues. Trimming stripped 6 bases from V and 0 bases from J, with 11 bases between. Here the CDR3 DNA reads TGTGCCAGCAGGAATACACCGTCAACTAATGAAAAACTGTTTTTT. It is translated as CASRNTPSTNEKLFF. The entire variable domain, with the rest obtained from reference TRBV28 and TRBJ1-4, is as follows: DVKVTQSSRYLVKRTGEKVFLECVQDMDHENMFWYRQDPGLGLRLIYFSYDVKMKEKGDIPEGYSVSREKKERFSLILESASTNQTSMYLCASRNTPSTNEKLFFGSGTQLSVL.